Described below is a single TCR beta chain sequence and its context. This clone's antigen is unknown. Per-base qualities were not stored, and no clone one base away is much larger. The data belong to a study of control samples from healthy donors and cancer patients (TCRdb year 2020). Libraries were constructed by the immunoSEQ multiplex PCR assay. This is the immuneACCESS table as TCRdb keeps it, with only in-frame sequences that have V and J called. A part of the clones is gone; compared with another copy, unresolved V genes explain less than half, and the rest is unexplained. The sample table shows roughly 70,000 clones, and approximately 84% are seen once. Approximately 30% of the sample rests with the top ten. The CDR3 contains 13 residues, cysteine and phenylalanine counted. This entry keeps only the CDR3 DNA: 39 bases, framed from base 1. The germline V gene sets CDR1 to SGHTA and CDR2 to FQGNSA. The V and J ends are trimmed by 3 bases and 6 bases, leaving 9 bases between them.

In this chain, TRBV7-2 is recombined with TRBJ1-5; the D gene is not confidently resolved. Sequenced sample: blood. This sequence originates from a man aged 50-60 years in good health. The DNA sequence is TGTGCCAGCAGCTTTAGTATGGGTCAGCCCCAGCATTTT. The encoded protein is CASSFSMGQPQHF.